This paragraph reports one T cell receptor beta chain. Its antigen remains unknown. The sample is drawn from a study of graft-versus-host responses after intestinal transplantation. Study-level results: Recipient bone marrow held GvH clones, some seen earlier in ileum or blood.

CDR3 size: 18 residues. V lost 3 bases, J lost 0 bases, and 13 bases stayed unmatched. CDR1 and CDR2 (germline): SGHKS, YYEKEE (reference sequence). The data were produced by immunoSEQ multiplex PCR, yet TCRdb's version contains in-frame clones alone and is incomplete. The data contain some 35,000 clones, approximately 94% of them singletons. This specimen was unstimulated CD4+ T cells sorted from spleen or lymph node cells, taken before transplant. This receptor was taken from a human donor who was the organ donor for an intestinal transplant. This chain links TRBV5-5 with TRBJ2-7, with TRBD1 identical over 9 bases. In DNA, the CDR3 is TGTGCCAGCAGCTACGACAGGGGGACATCCCTTCCCTCCTACGAGCAGTACTTC. Translating gives CASSYDRGTSLPSYEQYF.